This TCR beta chain is from a study of HIV-infected children after antiretroviral therapy interruption. As for the study in general: For the interruption arm, samples span week 0 through about 3 years after study end.

Regarding treatment: PENTA 11 planned treatment interruption arm or continuous ART arm. Study outcomes and limitations: Naive CD4+ CDR3 sharing between time points fell after interruption began.

Germline V gives CDR1 SGDLS, CDR2 YYNGEE. Trimming removed 2 bases at V and 4 bases at J, with 9 bases between. This CDR3 is 13 amino acids long. The table lists this clonotype with many counts. Its antigen is currently unknown. RNA-based 3' RACE libraries used unique molecular identifiers. One entry per CDR3 protein, called by TCRdb with MiXCR from the 3' RACE reads. The table includes 70,000 to 90,000 distinct CDR3 sequences, approximately 6.9% detected once. This chain uses TRBV9 with TRBJ1-1, with a possible D match to TRBD1 (6 bases). The specimen was CD45RA+ CD4+ T cells from PBMCs, pooled from several time points, collected from a donor given antiretroviral therapy, either interrupted or continuous. Noted subset: naive CD4+ CD45RA+ CD45RO- T cells. The source is a pool of human donors with HIV. This CDR3 reads CASSVAGATEAFF. In nucleotides, the CDR3 is TGTGCCAGCAGCGTTGCAGGGGCCACTGAAGCTTTCTTT.